The source of this T cell receptor beta chain is a study of T cells in Graves' hyperthyroidism and ophthalmopathy. About this clonotype itself: This could be a read error, since a much larger clone is one nucleotide away.

Amplification targeted TCR beta CDR3 regions from RNA transcripts. The primer set for the first-round RT-PCR of the TCR CDR3 was HTBI. TCRdb reanalysed the multiplex PCR reads using MiXCR and keeps one entry per CDR3 protein. This sample carries fewer than 700,000 distinct CDR3 sequences, about a sixth of them seen once, and the ten largest clones take 17%. Sequences were obtained from blood. The TCR was taken from a woman between 18 and 30 years old with Graves' ophthalmopathy.

The DNA for the CDR3 is TGTGCCAGCAGCCAAGTTCACAGGAAGGAGACTAACTATGGCTGCACCTTC. It codes for CASSQVHRKETNYGCTF. V gene TRBV3-1 combines with J gene TRBJ1-2; D is possibly TRBD1 (5 bases). CDR1 is LGHDT and CDR2 is YNNKEL in the germline V gene (reference sequence). This CDR3 is built from 17 residues.